The 14 T cell receptor beta chains below were found in one sample sequenced in a study of shared clonotypes between healthy human individuals. Sequenced by immunoSEQ multiplex PCR; TCRdb stores in-frame clones only, minus some. The data hold approximately 940,000 clones, with less than 85% observed a single time. Input material: memory CD4+ T cells sorted from blood. Subset in this sample: CD45RA-negative fraction. The receptors stem from a man younger than 30 in good health.

The chain uses TRBV30 and TRBJ1-1, with a tentative D call TRBD1 (5 bases). V was clipped by 4 bases and J by 4 bases, with 16 bases between them. In germline, CDR1 is GTSNPN, CDR2 SVGIG (reference sequence). The CDR3 extends over 14 amino acids. The CDR3 protein is CAWKRGIGGTEAFF. In nucleotides, the CDR3 is TGTGCCTGGAAGAGGGGTATTGGTGGCACTGAAGCTTTCTTT. Using reference TRBV30 and TRBJ1-1 for the parts outside the CDR3, the full variable domain is SQTIHQWPATLVQPVGSPLSLECTVEGTSNPNLYWYRQAAGRGLQLLFYSVGIGQISSEVPQNLSASRPQDRQFILSSKKLLLSDSGFYLCAWKRGIGGTEAFFGQGTRLTVV.

A few counts support this clone. The chain recombines TRBV2 with TRBJ2-3; D call uncertain. The CDR3 is 12 amino acids. V lost 6 bases to trimming and J lost 9 bases, with 13 bases between them. Germline V lookup: CDR1 SNHLY, CDR2 FYNNEI. In DNA form, the CDR3 reads TGTGCCAGCAGGCCGAATCAGGAGACGCAGTATTTT. Translation: CASRPNQETQYF.

The DNA for the CDR3 is TGTGCCAGCAGCTTAGTATGGGGAGGGACGACGACCTACGAGCAGTACTTC. Amino acid sequence: CASSLVWGGTTTYEQYF. V usage is TRBV7-2 and J usage is TRBJ2-7; TRBD2 agrees at 7 bases. The J segment lost 2 bases and the V segment lost 1 base, leaving 11 bases of the junction unmatched. This CDR3 has 17 amino acids. CDR1 is SGHTA, CDR2 FQGNSA, per germline.

The chain joins TRBV29-1 to TRBJ2-1; 7 bases map to TRBD1. Germline V gene data show CDR1 as SQVTM and CDR2 as ANQGSEA. After removal of 6 bases from V and 6 bases from J, the junction contained 5 bases not matched to a gene. This CDR3 has 12 residues. The CDR3 loop is CSVDNRGNEQFF. CDR3 nucleotides: TGCAGCGTGGACAACAGGGGCAATGAGCAGTTCTTC.

The chain carries TRBV5-1 and TRBJ2-3, with TRBD1 identical over 8 bases. J was trimmed by 5 bases and V by 2 bases; bases with no gene match: 4. The CDR3 extends over 14 amino acids. CDR1 and CDR2 (germline): SGHRS, YFSETQ. The CDR3 DNA reads TGCGCCAGCAGCTTAGGCAGGGGGCAAGATACGCAGTATTTT. Translated, it gives CASSLGRGQDTQYF.

The genes are TRBV6-5 and TRBJ1-1, with D unresolved. V lost 0 bases to trimming and J lost 0 bases, with 8 bases between them. The CDR3 has 15 residues. Germline-derived CDR1 and CDR2 are MNHEY and SVGAGI. CDR3 DNA sequence: TGTGCCAGCAGTTACTCGATAGCGGTGAACACTGAAGCTTTCTTT. It specifies CASSYSIAVNTEAFF.

The chain couples TRBV5-8 to TRBJ2-1, with TRBD2 matching 10 bases. CDR1 SGHTS and CDR2 YDEGEE come from the germline V gene. The CDR3 consists of 15 residues. Losses at the gene ends were 5 bases for V and 5 bases for J; bases not matched to a gene: 7. DNA for the CDR3: TGTGCCAGCAGAATAACTAGCGGGGAAAACAATGAGCAGTTCTTC. This gives the protein CASRITSGENNEQFF.

The chain employs TRBV5-1 and TRBJ2-5; D not resolved. Germline V lookup: CDR1 SGHRS, CDR2 YFSETQ. The CDR3 has 11 residues. V was cut by 6 bases and J by 7 bases, with 10 bases left in between. This CDR3 reads CASNIVGTQYF. The CDR3 DNA is TGCGCCAGCAACATTGTCGGGACCCAGTACTTC. Full variable domain (remainder filled in from reference TRBV5-1 and TRBJ2-5): KAGVTQTPRYLIKTRGQQVTLSCSPISGHRSVSWYQQTPGQGLQFLFEYFSETQRNKGNFPGRFSGRQFSNSRSEMNVSTLELGDSALYLCASNIVGTQYFGPGTRLLVL.

In the case of this clone: Other DNA sequences in this specimen translate into the identical CDR3. The rearrangement joins TRBV10-3 to TRBJ2-5, with 7 bases aligning to TRBD1. The CDR3 sequence is 13 residues long. The V gene end was trimmed by 6 bases and the J gene end by 1 base; junction bases not matched to a gene: 2. Germline loops: CDR1 ENHRY, CDR2 SYGVKD. CDR3 amino acids: CAIRGTAQETQYF. Written as DNA, the CDR3 is TGTGCCATCAGAGGGACAGCCCAAGAGACCCAGTACTTC.

The CDR3 DNA reads TGTGCTAGTGGTTTGGCACACAGGTATGGCTACACCTTC. Its translation: CASGLAHRYGYTF. The chain employs TRBV12-5 and TRBJ1-2; D may be TRBD1 (5 bases). The germline V and J ends were trimmed by 1 base and 5 bases, with 8 bases remaining between them. Germline loops: CDR1 LGHNT, CDR2 FRNRAP. This CDR3 is 13 amino acids long.

The CDR3 DNA sequence: TGTGCCATCAGTGAGTCGCTAGCGGAATACTACAATGAGCAGTTCTTC. Protein sequence: CAISESLAEYYNEQFF. The gene calls are TRBV10-3 and TRBJ2-1; 7 bases map to TRBD2. Germline V gene sequence: CDR1 ENHRY, CDR2 SYGVKD. CDR3 length: 16 amino acids. The junction had 5 bases not matched to a gene; V was cut back by 0 bases and J by 3 bases.

The gene calls are TRBV19 and TRBJ1-5, with D possibly TRBD1 on 5 matching bases. CDR3 length: 14 amino acids. The ends were cut back, 1 base at V and 6 bases at J, with 10 bases in the middle. From germline, CDR1 is LNHDA and CDR2 SQIVND (reference sequence). The CDR3 here is CASSIGSGGQPQHF. CDR3 coding DNA: TGTGCCAGTAGTATAGGGTCGGGGGGTCAGCCCCAGCATTTT.

The chain joins TRBV2 to TRBJ2-5; the D gene is possibly TRBD2 (6 bases). V gave up 4 bases and J gave up 7 bases, with 13 bases separating them. Germline V gene lookup returns CDR1 SNHLY and CDR2 FYNNEI. CDR3 length: 13 residues. The CDR3: CASSGELAGTQYF. The CDR3 region has the DNA TGTGCCAGCAGTGGGGAACTAGCCGGGACCCAGTACTTC. The full variable domain, in which reference TRBV2 and TRBJ2-5 provide the parts outside the CDR3, is EPEVTQTPSHQVTQMGQEVILRCVPISNHLYFYWYRQILGQKVEFLVSFYNNEISEKSEIFDDQFSVERPDGSNFTLKIRSTKLEDSAMYFCASSGELAGTQYFGPGTRLLVL.

This rearrangement joins TRBV11-2 to TRBJ1-5; 7 bases agree with TRBD1. V was clipped by 5 bases and J by 6 bases; unmatched bases: 7. The V gene's germline CDR1 is SGHAT and CDR2 FQNNGV. The CDR3 has 14 residues. In DNA, the CDR3 is TGTGCCAGCAGCAAAGGGGGCCTCCGTCAGCCCCAGCATTTT. This translates into CASSKGGLRQPQHF.